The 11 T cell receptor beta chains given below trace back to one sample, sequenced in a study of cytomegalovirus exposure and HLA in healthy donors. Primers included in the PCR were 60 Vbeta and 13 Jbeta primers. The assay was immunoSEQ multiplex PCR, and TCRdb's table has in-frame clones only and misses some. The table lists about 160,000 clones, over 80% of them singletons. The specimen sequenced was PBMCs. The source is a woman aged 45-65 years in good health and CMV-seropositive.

In nucleotides, the CDR3 is TGTGCCAGCAATCCGACAGGGGGCTACGAGCAGTACTTC. It is translated as CASNPTGGYEQYF. The V and J genes are TRBV28 and TRBJ2-7, with TRBD1 matching over 9 bases. The V gene's germline CDR1 is MDHEN and CDR2 SYDVKM. After removal of 7 bases from V and 3 bases from J, the junction contained 4 bases not matched to a gene. CDR3 length: 13 residues. Full variable domain (rest looked up from reference TRBV28 and TRBJ2-7): DVKVTQSSRYLVKRTGEKVFLECVQDMDHENMFWYRQDPGLGLRLIYFSYDVKMKEKGDIPEGYSVSREKKERFSLILESASTNQTSMYLCASNPTGGYEQYFGPGTRLTVT.

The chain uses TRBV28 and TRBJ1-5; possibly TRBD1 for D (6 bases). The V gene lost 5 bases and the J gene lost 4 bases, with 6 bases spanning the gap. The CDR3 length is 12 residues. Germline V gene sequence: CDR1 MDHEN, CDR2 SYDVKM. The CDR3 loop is CASSRGNQPQHF. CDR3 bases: TGTGCCAGCAGTAGGGGGAATCAGCCCCAGCATTTT.

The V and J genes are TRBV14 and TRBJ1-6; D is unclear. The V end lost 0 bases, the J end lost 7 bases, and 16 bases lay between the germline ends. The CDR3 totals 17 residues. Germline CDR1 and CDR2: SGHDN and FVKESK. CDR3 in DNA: TGTGCCAGCAGCCAAGATTGGGGAGCCGGTAGAAATTCACCCCTCCACTTT. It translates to CASSQDWGAGRNSPLHF.

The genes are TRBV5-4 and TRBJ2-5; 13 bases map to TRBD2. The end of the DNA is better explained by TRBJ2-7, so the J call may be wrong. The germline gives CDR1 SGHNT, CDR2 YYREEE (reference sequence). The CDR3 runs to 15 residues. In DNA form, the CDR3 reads TGTGCCAGCAGAGGCGGACTAGCGGGAGATTACGAGCAGTACTTC. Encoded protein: CASRGGLAGDYEQYF.

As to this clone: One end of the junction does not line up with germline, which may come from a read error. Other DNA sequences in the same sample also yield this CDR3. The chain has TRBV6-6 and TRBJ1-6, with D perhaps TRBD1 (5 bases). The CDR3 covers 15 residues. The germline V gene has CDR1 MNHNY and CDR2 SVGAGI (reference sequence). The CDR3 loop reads CASKDRRSYNSPLHF. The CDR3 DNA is TGTGCCAGCAAAGACAGAAGGTCCTATAATTCGCCCCTCCACTTT.

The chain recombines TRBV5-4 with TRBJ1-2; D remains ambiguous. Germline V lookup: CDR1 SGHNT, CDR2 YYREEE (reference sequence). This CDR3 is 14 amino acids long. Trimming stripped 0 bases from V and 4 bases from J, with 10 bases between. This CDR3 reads CASSLERGSYGYTF. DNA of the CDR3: TGTGCCAGCAGCTTGGAGCGAGGCTCCTATGGCTACACCTTC.

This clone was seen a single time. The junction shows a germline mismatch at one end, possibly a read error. CDR3 in amino acids: CASSPGRDGDTIYF. The CDR3 nucleotides read TGTGCCAGCAGCCCTGGACGGGATGGAGACACCATATATTTT. V is TRBV5-4 and J is TRBJ1-3; D is undetermined. Germline CDR1 is SGHNT and CDR2 is YYREEE (reference sequence). The CDR3 has 14 residues.

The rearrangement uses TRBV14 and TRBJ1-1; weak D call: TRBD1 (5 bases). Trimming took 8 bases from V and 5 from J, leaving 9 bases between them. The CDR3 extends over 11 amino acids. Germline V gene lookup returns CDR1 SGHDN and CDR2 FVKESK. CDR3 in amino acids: CASGRTTEAFF. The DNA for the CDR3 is TGTGCCAGCGGGAGGACAACTGAAGCTTTCTTT.

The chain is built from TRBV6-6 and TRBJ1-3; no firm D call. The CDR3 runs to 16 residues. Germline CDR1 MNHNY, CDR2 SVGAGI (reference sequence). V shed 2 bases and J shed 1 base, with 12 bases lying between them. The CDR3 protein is CASSYGALDSGNTIYF. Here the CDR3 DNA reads TGTGCCAGCAGTTACGGAGCCCTAGATTCTGGAAACACCATATATTTT.

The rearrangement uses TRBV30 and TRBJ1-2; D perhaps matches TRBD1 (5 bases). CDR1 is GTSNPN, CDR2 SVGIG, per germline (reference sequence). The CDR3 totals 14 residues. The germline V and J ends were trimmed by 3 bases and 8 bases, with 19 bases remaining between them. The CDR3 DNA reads TGTGCCTGGAGAACCGGGACTTCCGAGATAGGCTACACCTTC. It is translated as CAWRTGTSEIGYTF.

CDR3 nucleotide sequence: TGTGCCAGCAGCTTACCAGGTCAAGAGATGAGCTACACCTTC. Translation gives CASSLPGQEMSYTF. This chain connects TRBV7-9 to TRBJ1-2; D remains unclear. CDR1 SEHNR and CDR2 FQNEAQ come from the germline V gene (reference sequence). V was trimmed by 2 bases and J by 9 bases, leaving 16 bases between them. This CDR3 spans 14 amino acids.